The entry below gives a single TCR beta chain sequence along with its context. This sample is drawn from a study of blood T cell repertoires in COVID-19. As for the study in general: The origin of the acute and convalescent COVID-19 samples was the United States, Italy and Spain. Nucleic acid was either cDNA or gDNA, and it came from T cells, B-cell-depleted T cells, or PBMCs.

As originally analysed: Amplifying reference gene primers gave estimates of nucleated cell counts. The table came from immunoSEQ multiplex PCR; TCRdb's copy has only in-frame clones and leaves some out. V and J calls and clone size come straight from that table; D and trimming were deduced from the DNA. The top ten hold 0.95% to 1.5% of the sample, which has 350,000 to 450,000 clones, 70% to 90% seen once. Trimming removed 1 base from V and 6 bases from J, with 6 bases in between. This CDR3 is 13 amino acids long. Germline lookup yields CDR1 SNHLY and CDR2 FYNNEI. The clonotype originates from a man between 40 and 49 years old with acute or convalescent COVID-19. The sequencing sample was made of peripheral blood. The chain links TRBV2 to TRBJ2-2, with D unclear. Here the CDR3 reads CASSEGLAGELFF. CDR3 nucleotide sequence: TGTGCCAGCAGTGAAGGGCTAGCCGGGGAGCTGTTTTTT.